These 22 T cell receptor beta chains originate from one sample sequenced in a study of shared clonotypes between healthy human individuals. The repertoire was sequenced with immunoSEQ multiplex PCR; TCRdb's copy has only in-frame clones and lacks some. The profile shows roughly 2.6 million clones, around 90% of them singletons. Sequencing was done on a sample of naive CD4+ T cells sorted from blood. Noted subset: CD45RA+ positively selected. The receptor set was obtained from a man aged 18 to 35 in good health.

The V call is TRBV7-9, the J call TRBJ1-1; 7 nucleotides match TRBD1. Losses at the gene ends were 3 bases for V and 4 bases for J; bases not matched to a gene: 8. The CDR3 spans 15 residues. In germline, CDR1 is SEHNR, CDR2 FQNEAQ (reference sequence). CDR3 coding DNA: TGTGCCAGCAGCTTCCCGACAGGGAGGGCCACTGAAGCTTTCTTT. Protein sequence: CASSFPTGRATEAFF.

The chain is built from TRBV5-4 and TRBJ1-6, with 8 bases matching TRBD1. V dropped 4 bases and J dropped 10; count of bases not matched to a gene: 10. Germline V gene lookup returns CDR1 SGHNT and CDR2 YYREEE (reference sequence). The CDR3 is 15 amino acids. The CDR3 coding sequence is TGTGCCAGCAGCATACAGACAGGGGTAAGATCACCCCTCCACTTT. Its translation is CASSIQTGVRSPLHF.

This chain uses TRBV7-6 with TRBJ1-1; D not resolved. The germline V gene has CDR1 SGHVS and CDR2 FNYEAQ. Trimming removed 1 base from V and 5 bases from J, with 8 bases in between. This CDR3 is 13 amino acids long. CDR3 protein: CASSLVSETEAFF. The CDR3 nucleotides read TGTGCCAGCAGCTTAGTTTCAGAGACTGAAGCTTTCTTT. Looking up the rest from reference TRBV7-6 and TRBJ1-1 gives the full variable domain: GAGVSQSPRYKVTKRGQDVALRCDPISGHVSLYWYRQALGQGPEFLTYFNYEAQQDKSGLPNDRFSAERPEGSISTLTIQRTEQRDSAMYRCASSLVSETEAFFGQGTRLTVV.

The chain carries TRBV6-6 and TRBJ2-5; 10 bases are a match to TRBD2. The CDR3 runs to 16 residues. The V segment lost 6 bases and the J segment 3 bases; nucleotides outside the gene matches: 10. The V gene's germline CDR1 is MNHNY and CDR2 SVGAGI (reference sequence). The CDR3 here is CASRTWGLALEETQYF. CDR3 nucleotides: TGTGCCAGCAGAACTTGGGGACTAGCGTTGGAAGAGACCCAGTACTTC.

The rearrangement uses TRBV11-3 and TRBJ2-7; the match to TRBD1 covers 8 bases. The CDR3 totals 13 residues. Germline V gene data show CDR1 as SGHNT and CDR2 as YENEEA. The junction had 3 bases not matched to a gene; V was cut back by 8 bases and J by 0 bases. The CDR3 nucleotides read TGTGCCAGCGGCGACAGGGGCTCCTACGAGCAGTACTTC. Translated: CASGDRGSYEQYF. The entire variable domain, with the rest obtained from reference TRBV11-3 and TRBJ2-7, is as follows: EAGVVQSPRYKIIEKKQPVAFWCNPISGHNTLYWYLQNLGQGPELLIRYENEEAVDDSQLPKDRFSAERLKGVDSTLKIQPAELGDSAVYLCASGDRGSYEQYFGPGTRLTVT.

The chain combines TRBV5-5 with TRBJ2-5; 7 positions match TRBD1. The germline CDR1 and CDR2 sequences are SGHKS and YYEKEE (reference sequence). This CDR3 is 12 amino acids long. J lost 7 bases, V lost 6 bases, and 6 bases had no gene match. CDR3 sequence reads: CASTRTGSTQYF. The DNA of the CDR3 is TGTGCCAGCACACGGACAGGTTCGACCCAGTACTTC.

The chain recombines TRBV6-1 with TRBJ1-5; D is undetermined. Trimming took off 4 bases at V and 0 bases at J, with 10 bases between the two ends. This CDR3 is built from 15 residues. The germline V gene has CDR1 MNHNS and CDR2 SASEGT. The CDR3 DNA follows: TGTGCCAGCAGTGCCGGAGCATATAGCAATCAGCCCCAGCATTTT. This codes for CASSAGAYSNQPQHF.

CDR3 sequence (DNA): TGTGCCAGCAGCGTAGTTTCCAGTAGGCAGCCAGATACGCAGTATTTT. Translating gives CASSVVSSRQPDTQYF. The chain is built from TRBV9 and TRBJ2-3; no clear D. The length of the CDR3 is 16 residues. Trimming cost V 0 bases and J 4 bases, with 15 bases left between them. Per the germline V gene, CDR1 is SGDLS and CDR2 is YYNGEE.

The chain carries TRBV6-6 and TRBJ2-1; no definite D call. The CDR3 contains 14 residues. Germline values: CDR1 MNHNY, CDR2 SVGAGI (reference sequence). V was shortened by 8 bases and J by 0 bases, with 11 bases between the two germline ends. CDR3 nucleotide sequence: TGTGCCAGCGAAACCGCCTACTCCTACAATGAGCAGTTCTTC. Its protein is CASETAYSYNEQFF.

This chain connects TRBV19 to TRBJ1-3, with a possible D match to TRBD1 (5 bases). This CDR3 has 14 residues. Trimming shortened V by 9 bases and J by 0 bases, and 12 bases separated the two germline ends. Germline assignment: CDR1 LNHDA and CDR2 SQIVND (reference sequence). The CDR3 loop is CASTGQFSGNTIYF. The CDR3 DNA is TGTGCCAGCACGGGGCAGTTCTCTGGAAACACCATATATTTT.

The CDR3 region is CASTWGGTGNTIYF. CDR3 sequence (DNA): TGTGCCAGCACCTGGGGGGGTACTGGAAACACCATATATTTT. This chain links TRBV6-1 with TRBJ1-3, with a weak D call TRBD1 (5 bases). Trimming cost V 7 bases and J 2 bases, with 12 bases left between them. The CDR3 contains 14 residues. Looked up from germline, CDR1 is MNHNS and CDR2 is SASEGT.

The chain has TRBV6-1 and TRBJ2-5; 12 bases agree with TRBD2. The germline gives CDR1 MNHNS, CDR2 SASEGT. J lost 5 bases, V lost 2 bases, and 9 bases had no gene match. The length of the CDR3 is 17 residues. CDR3 amino acids: CASSERLAGVSRETQYF. The CDR3, as DNA: TGTGCCAGCAGTGAACGACTAGCGGGGGTTAGCCGGGAGACCCAGTACTTC.

The CDR3 reads CAISESTSVLSGNTIYF. The DNA for the CDR3 is TGTGCCATCAGTGAGTCGACTTCGGTTCTCTCTGGAAACACCATATATTTT. The chain joins TRBV10-3 to TRBJ1-3, with D unresolved. V dropped 0 bases and J dropped 0 bases, with 12 bases sitting between them. Per the germline V gene, CDR1 is ENHRY and CDR2 is SYGVKD. The CDR3 covers 17 residues.

A few counts support this clone. The CDR3 is CASSLAVVGEKLFF. CDR3 DNA sequence: TGTGCCAGCAGTTTAGCGGTCGTCGGGGAAAAACTGTTTTTT. This chain uses TRBV28 with TRBJ1-4; D gene uncertain. V was shortened by 2 bases and J by 8 bases, with 12 bases between the two germline ends. CDR1 is MDHEN, CDR2 SYDVKM, per germline. The CDR3 runs to 14 residues.

The gene calls are TRBV28 and TRBJ1-6; D remains unclear. This CDR3 comprises 16 residues. Trimming removed 5 bases from V and 5 bases from J, with 16 bases in between. Per germline, CDR1 MDHEN and CDR2 SYDVKM. The CDR3 coding sequence is TGTGCCAGCAGTCCTATAACGGTCCCGGATAATTCACCCCTCCACTTT. The encoded protein is CASSPITVPDNSPLHF.

V and J are TRBV6-5 and TRBJ1-1; tentative D call: TRBD1 (5 bases). Trimming pared 2 bases from V and 6 bases from J, leaving 10 bases between. The germline V gene encodes CDR1 MNHEY and CDR2 SVGAGI. The CDR3 extends over 13 amino acids. In DNA form, the CDR3 reads TGTGCCAGCAGTTACCTAAGGGGCTCTGAAGCTTTCTTT. Translated, it gives CASSYLRGSEAFF.

The chain is built from TRBV7-2 and TRBJ2-1; 10 nucleotides match TRBD2. V lost 6 bases to trimming and J lost 4 bases; unmatched junction nucleotides: 6. The germline CDR1 and CDR2 sequences are SGHTA and FQGNSA. The CDR3 has 15 amino acids. The CDR3 DNA follows: TGTGCCAGCAGTCCTATAGCGGGAGGTTACAATGAGCAGTTCTTC. This gives the protein CASSPIAGGYNEQFF.

The count of this clone is one. V gene TRBV2 combines with J gene TRBJ2-1; 8 nucleotides agree with TRBD2. The CDR3 runs 16 residues. Germline trimming cut 6 bases from V and 6 bases from J; bases unmatched to any gene: 13. Per germline, CDR1 SNHLY and CDR2 FYNNEI. The CDR3 loop reads CASREKSGSIGNEQFF. Written as DNA, the CDR3 is TGTGCCAGCAGGGAAAAAAGCGGGAGTATAGGCAATGAGCAGTTCTTC.

This rearrangement joins TRBV6-5 to TRBJ2-7, with 11 bases that match TRBD1. Unmatched junction bases numbered 2, after V lost 6 bases and J lost 1 base. CDR3 length: 14 residues. Germline V gene lookup returns CDR1 MNHEY and CDR2 SVGAGI. In nucleotides, the CDR3 is TGTGCCAGCAGCGGGACAGGGGGTTCCTACGAGCAGTACTTC. It is translated as CASSGTGGSYEQYF.

The rearrangement joins TRBV6-1 to TRBJ1-3; D gene uncertain. The CDR3 runs to 20 residues. In germline, CDR1 is MNHNS, CDR2 SASEGT. V was clipped by 6 bases and J by 0 bases, with 27 bases between them. CDR3 sequence: CASRELSFGRKFISGNTIYF. CDR3 sequence (DNA): TGTGCCAGCAGGGAATTATCGTTCGGGCGGAAGTTTATCTCTGGAAACACCATATATTTT.

The chain has TRBV25-1 and TRBJ1-1; D gene unclear. Trimming shortened V by 2 bases and J by 11 bases, and 12 bases separated the two germline ends. The CDR3 covers 12 residues. Germline V gene data show CDR1 as MGHDK and CDR2 as SYGVNS. The CDR3 loop reads CASSEASGRAFF. CDR3 sequence (DNA): TGTGCCAGCAGTGAAGCGTCAGGACGGGCTTTCTTT.

V usage is TRBV6-5 and J usage is TRBJ1-1; D remains unclear. V lost 4 bases to trimming and J lost 6 bases, with 15 bases between them. Germline-derived CDR1 and CDR2 are MNHEY and SVGAGI. There are 14 residues in the CDR3. The CDR3 is CASSSYMGGPEAFF. DNA of the CDR3: TGTGCCAGCAGTTCTTACATGGGAGGTCCTGAAGCTTTCTTT.